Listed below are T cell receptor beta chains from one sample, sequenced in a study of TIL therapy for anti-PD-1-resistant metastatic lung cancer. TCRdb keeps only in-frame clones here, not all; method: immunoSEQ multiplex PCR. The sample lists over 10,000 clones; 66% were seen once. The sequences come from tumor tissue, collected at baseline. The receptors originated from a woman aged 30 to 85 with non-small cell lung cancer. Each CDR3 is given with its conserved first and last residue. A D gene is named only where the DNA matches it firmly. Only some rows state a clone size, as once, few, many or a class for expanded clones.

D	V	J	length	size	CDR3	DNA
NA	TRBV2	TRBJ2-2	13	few	CASGQIFSGELFF	TGTGCCAGTGGACAGATCTTTAGCGGGGAGCTGTTTTTT
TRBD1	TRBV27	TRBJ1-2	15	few	CASSSWDRGNYGYTF	TGTGCCAGCAGTTCCTGGGACAGGGGTAACTATGGCTACACCTTC
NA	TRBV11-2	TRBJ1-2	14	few	CASSLSPGVYGYTF	TGTGCCAGCAGCTTATCTCCAGGAGTCTATGGCTACACCTTC
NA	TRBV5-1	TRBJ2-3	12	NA	CASSLERGTQYF	TGCGCCAGCAGCTTGGAGAGGGGTACGCAGTATTTT
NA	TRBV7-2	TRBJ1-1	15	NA	CASSFPQGGDTEAFF	TGTGCCAGCAGCTTTCCACAGGGAGGGGACACTGAAGCTTTCTTT
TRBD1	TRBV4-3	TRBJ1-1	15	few	CASSPQQGSPTEAFF	TGCGCCAGCAGCCCTCAACAGGGGAGTCCCACTGAAGCTTTCTTT
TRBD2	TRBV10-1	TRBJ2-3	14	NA	CASNSNGEGDTQYF	TGCGCCAGCAATTCGAACGGGGAGGGGGATACGCAGTATTTT
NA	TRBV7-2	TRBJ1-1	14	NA	CASSSRASGTEAFF	TGTGCCAGCAGCTCCCGGGCGTCAGGCACTGAAGCTTTCTTT
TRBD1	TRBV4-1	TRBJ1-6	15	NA	CASSPGDRLYSPLHF	TGCGCCAGCAGCCCGGGGGACAGGTTGTATTCACCCCTCCACTTT
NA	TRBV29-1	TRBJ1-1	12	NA	CSVGTVNTEAFF	TGCAGCGTTGGGACAGTCAACACTGAAGCTTTCTTT
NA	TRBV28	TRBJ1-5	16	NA	CASSLRLDISNQPQHF	TGTGCCAGCAGTCTACGACTTGACATTTCCAATCAGCCCCAGCATTTT
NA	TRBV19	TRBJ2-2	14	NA	CASSQDWGTGELFF	TGTGCCAGTAGCCAGGACTGGGGAACCGGGGAGCTGTTTTTT
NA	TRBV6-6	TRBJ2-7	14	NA	CASSYASADREQYF	TGTGCCAGCAGTTATGCGTCTGCCGATCGGGAGCAGTACTTC
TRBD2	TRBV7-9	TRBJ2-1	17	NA	CASSVPPGVREGNEQFF	TGTGCCAGCTCCGTTCCCCCTGGGGTACGGGAGGGAAATGAGCAGTTCTTC
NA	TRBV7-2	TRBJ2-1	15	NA	CASSPSSTGYNEQFF	TGTGCCAGCAGCCCATCTTCGACAGGTTACAATGAGCAGTTCTTC
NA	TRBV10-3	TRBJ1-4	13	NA	CATAGTTNEKLFF	TGTGCCACTGCAGGGACAACTAATGAAAAACTGTTTTTT
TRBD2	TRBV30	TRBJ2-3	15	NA	CAWSVPAGPTDTQYF	TGTGCCTGGAGTGTGCCAGCGGGGCCCACAGATACGCAGTATTTT
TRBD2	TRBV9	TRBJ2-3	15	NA	CASSAGLVRSDTQYF	TGTGCCAGCAGCGCCGGACTAGTCAGATCAGATACGCAGTATTTT
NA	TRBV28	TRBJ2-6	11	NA	CASSGANVLTF	TGTGCCAGCTCTGGGGCCAACGTCCTGACTTTC
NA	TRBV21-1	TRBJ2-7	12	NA	CASSNLTYEQYF	TGTGCCAGCAGCAATTTGACCTACGAGCAGTACTTC
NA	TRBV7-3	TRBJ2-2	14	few	CASQVTSHTGELFF	TGTGCCAGCCAAGTGACCTCACACACCGGGGAGCTGTTTTTT
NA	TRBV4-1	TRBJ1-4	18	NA	CASSQPRDGLRANEKLFF	TGCGCCAGCAGCCAACCTCGGGACGGATTACGGGCTAATGAAAAACTGTTTTTT
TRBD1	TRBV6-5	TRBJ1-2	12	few	CASSGQGAGYTF	TGTGCCAGCAGTGGACAGGGGGCGGGCTACACCTTC
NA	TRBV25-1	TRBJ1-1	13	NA	CASTPGRVDEAFF	TGTGCCAGCACCCCCGGGAGGGTGGATGAAGCTTTCTTT
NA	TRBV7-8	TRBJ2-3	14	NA	CASKGRGSTDTQYF	TGTGCCAGCAAGGGGCGGGGTAGCACAGATACGCAGTATTTT
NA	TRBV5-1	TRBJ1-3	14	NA	CASSPGVSGNTIYF	TGCGCCAGCAGCCCGGGGGTTTCTGGAAACACCATATATTTT
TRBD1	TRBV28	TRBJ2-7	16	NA	CASSHLIGTGGYEQYF	TGTGCCAGCAGCCACCTAATCGGGACAGGGGGCTACGAGCAGTACTTC
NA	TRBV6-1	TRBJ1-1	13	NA	CASTRQMNTEAFF	TGTGCCAGCACTCGACAGATGAACACTGAAGCTTTCTTT
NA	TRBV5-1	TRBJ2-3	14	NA	CASSLGLEVDTQYF	TGCGCCAGCAGCTTGGGGCTAGAGGTGGATACGCAGTATTTT